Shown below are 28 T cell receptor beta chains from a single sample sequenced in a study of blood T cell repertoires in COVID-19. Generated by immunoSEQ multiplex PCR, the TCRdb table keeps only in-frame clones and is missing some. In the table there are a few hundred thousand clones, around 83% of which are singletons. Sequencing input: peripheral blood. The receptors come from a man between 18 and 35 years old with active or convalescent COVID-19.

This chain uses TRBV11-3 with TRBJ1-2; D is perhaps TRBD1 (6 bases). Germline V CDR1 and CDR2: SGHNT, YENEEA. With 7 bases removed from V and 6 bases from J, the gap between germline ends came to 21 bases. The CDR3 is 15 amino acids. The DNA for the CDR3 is TGTGCCAGCAAAGAATCAGGGGATATGACCCATGGCTACACCTTC. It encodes CASKESGDMTHGYTF.

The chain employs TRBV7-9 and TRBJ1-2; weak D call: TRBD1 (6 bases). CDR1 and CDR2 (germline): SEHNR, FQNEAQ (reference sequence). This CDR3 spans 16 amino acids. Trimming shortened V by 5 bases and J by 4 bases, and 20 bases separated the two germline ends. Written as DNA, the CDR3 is TGTGCCAGCAGCGCCCCAAACAGGGAGTATGGCTATGGCTACACCTTC. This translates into CASSAPNREYGYGYTF.

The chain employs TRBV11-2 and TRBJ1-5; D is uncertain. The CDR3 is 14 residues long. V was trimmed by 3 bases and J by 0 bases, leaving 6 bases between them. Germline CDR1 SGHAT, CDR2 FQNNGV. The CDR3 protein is CASSLRPSNQPQHF. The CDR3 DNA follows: TGTGCCAGCAGCTTGAGGCCTAGCAATCAGCCCCAGCATTTT.

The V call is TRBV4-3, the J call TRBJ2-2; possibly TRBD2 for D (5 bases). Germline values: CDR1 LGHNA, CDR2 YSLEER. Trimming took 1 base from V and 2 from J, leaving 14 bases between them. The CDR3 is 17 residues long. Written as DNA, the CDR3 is TGCGCCAGCAGCCAAGGCCTTCGCGGGCTAAACACCGGGGAGCTGTTTTTT. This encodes CASSQGLRGLNTGELFF.

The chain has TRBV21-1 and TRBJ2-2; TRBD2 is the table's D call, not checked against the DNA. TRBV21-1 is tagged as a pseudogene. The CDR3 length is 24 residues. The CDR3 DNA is TGTGCCAGCAGCAAAAAGGCAAAGGCAGGAAGTCCTAAAGTAGCGGGAGGGCGCGCCGGGGAGCTGTTTTTT. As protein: CASSKKAKAGSPKVAGGRAGELFF.

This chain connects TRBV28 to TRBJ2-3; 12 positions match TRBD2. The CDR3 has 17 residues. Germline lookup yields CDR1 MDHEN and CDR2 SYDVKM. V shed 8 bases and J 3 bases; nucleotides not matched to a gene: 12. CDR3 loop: CASGSDLAGGKTDTQYF. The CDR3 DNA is TGTGCCAGCGGGAGTGATCTAGCGGGGGGGAAGACAGATACGCAGTATTTT. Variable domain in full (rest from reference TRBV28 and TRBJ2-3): DVKVTQSSRYLVKRTGEKVFLECVQDMDHENMFWYRQDPGLGLRLIYFSYDVKMKEKGDIPEGYSVSREKKERFSLILESASTNQTSMYLCASGSDLAGGKTDTQYFGPGTRLTVL.

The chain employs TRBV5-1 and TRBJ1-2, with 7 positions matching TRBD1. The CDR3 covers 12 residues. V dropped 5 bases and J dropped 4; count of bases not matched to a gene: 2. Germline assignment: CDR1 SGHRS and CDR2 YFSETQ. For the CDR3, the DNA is TGCGCCAGCAGAGGGGACAGCTATGGCTACACCTTC. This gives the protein CASRGDSYGYTF.

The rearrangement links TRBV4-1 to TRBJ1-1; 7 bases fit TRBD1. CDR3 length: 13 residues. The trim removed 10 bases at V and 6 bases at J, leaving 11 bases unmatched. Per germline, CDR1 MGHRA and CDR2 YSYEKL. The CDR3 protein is CATSGTAASEAFF. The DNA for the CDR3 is TGCGCCACCTCCGGGACAGCAGCCTCTGAAGCTTTCTTT.

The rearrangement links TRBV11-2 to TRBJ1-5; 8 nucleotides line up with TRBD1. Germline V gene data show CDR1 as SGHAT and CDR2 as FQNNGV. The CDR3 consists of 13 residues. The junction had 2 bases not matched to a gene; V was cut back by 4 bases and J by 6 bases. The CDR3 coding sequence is TGTGCCAGCAGCTCAGACAGGGGTCAGCCCCAGCATTTT. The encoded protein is CASSSDRGQPQHF.

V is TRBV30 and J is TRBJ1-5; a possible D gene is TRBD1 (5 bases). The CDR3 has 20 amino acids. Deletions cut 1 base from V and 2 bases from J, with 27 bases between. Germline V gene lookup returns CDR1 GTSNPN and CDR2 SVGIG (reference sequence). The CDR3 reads CAWSAPPPAGKVKCNQPQHF. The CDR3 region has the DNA TGTGCCTGGAGTGCACCACCCCCGGCAGGGAAGGTAAAGTGCAATCAGCCCCAGCATTTT.

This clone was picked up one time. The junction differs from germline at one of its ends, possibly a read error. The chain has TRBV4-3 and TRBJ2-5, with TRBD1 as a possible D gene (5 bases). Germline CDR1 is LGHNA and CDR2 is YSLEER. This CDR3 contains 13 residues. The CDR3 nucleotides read TGCGCCAGCAGCCGCTCAATGGGGCGCGACCAGGACTTC. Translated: CASSRSMGRDQDF.

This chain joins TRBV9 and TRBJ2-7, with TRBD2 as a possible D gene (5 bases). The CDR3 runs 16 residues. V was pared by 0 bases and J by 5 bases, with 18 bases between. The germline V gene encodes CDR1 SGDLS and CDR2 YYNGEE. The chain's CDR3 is CASSVDSRQVRDEQYF. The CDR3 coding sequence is TGTGCCAGCAGCGTAGATTCCCGGCAGGTGAGGGACGAGCAGTACTTC.

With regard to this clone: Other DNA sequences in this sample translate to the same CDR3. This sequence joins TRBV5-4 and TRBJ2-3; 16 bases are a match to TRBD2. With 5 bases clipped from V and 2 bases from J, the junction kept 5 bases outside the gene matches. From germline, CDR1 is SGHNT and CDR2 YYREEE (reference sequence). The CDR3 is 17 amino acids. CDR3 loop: CASRPGLAGGNTDTQYF. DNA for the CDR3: TGTGCCAGCAGGCCGGGACTAGCGGGAGGGAACACAGATACGCAGTATTTT.

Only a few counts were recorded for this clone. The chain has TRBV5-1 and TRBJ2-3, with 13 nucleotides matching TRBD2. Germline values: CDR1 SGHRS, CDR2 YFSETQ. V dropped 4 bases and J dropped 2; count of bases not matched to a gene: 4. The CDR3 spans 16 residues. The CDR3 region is CASSPGTSGNTDTQYF. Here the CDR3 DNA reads TGCGCCAGCAGCCCTGGGACTAGCGGGAACACAGATACGCAGTATTTT.

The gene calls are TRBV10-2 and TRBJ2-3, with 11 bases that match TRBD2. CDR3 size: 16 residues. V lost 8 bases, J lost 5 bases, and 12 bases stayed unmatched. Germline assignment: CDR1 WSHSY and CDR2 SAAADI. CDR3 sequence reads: CASPKKLAGAGDTQYF. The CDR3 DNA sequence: TGCGCCAGCCCAAAAAAACTAGCGGGGGCCGGAGATACGCAGTATTTT.

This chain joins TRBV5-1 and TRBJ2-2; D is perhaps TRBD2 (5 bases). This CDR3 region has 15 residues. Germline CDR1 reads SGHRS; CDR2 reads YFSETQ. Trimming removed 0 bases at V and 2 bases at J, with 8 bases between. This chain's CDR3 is CASSLVGANTGELFF. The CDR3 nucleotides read TGCGCCAGCAGCTTGGTGGGAGCAAACACCGGGGAGCTGTTTTTT.

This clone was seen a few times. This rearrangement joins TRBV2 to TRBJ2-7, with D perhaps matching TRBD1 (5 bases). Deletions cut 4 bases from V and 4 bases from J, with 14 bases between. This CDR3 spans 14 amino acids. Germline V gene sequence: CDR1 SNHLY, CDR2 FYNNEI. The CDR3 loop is CASSGQLEKYEQYF. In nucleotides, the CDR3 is TGTGCCAGCAGTGGACAGCTCGAAAAATACGAGCAGTACTTC.

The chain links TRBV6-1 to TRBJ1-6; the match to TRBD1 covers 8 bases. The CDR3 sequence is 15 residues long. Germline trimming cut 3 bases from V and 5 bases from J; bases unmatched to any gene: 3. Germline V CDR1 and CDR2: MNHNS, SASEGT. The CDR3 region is CASSDRDRNNSPLHF. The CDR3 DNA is TGTGCCAGCAGTGACCGGGACAGGAATAATTCACCCCTCCACTTT.

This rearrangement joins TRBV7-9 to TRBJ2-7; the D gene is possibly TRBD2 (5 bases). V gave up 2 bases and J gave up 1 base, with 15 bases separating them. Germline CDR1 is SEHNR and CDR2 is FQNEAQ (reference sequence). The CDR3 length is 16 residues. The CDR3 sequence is CASSLFRPPGSYEQYF. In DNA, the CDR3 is TGTGCCAGCAGCTTATTCCGACCACCGGGATCCTACGAGCAGTACTTC.

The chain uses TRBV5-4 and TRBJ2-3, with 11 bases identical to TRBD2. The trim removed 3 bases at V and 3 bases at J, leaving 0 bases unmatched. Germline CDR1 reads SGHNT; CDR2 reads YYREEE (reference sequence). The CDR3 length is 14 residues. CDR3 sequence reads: CASSSSGGTDTQYF. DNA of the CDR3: TGTGCCAGCAGCTCTAGCGGGGGGACAGATACGCAGTATTTT. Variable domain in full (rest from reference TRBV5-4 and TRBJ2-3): ETGVTQSPTHLIKTRGQQVTLRCSSQSGHNTVSWYQQALGQGPQFIFQYYREEENGRGNFPPRFSGLQFPNYSSELNVNALELDDSALYLCASSSSGGTDTQYFGPGTRLTVL.

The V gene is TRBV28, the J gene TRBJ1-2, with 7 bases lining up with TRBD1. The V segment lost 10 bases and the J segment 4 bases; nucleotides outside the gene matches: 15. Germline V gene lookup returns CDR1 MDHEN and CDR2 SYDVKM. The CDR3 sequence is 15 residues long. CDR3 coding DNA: TGTGCCACCGGGACAGACATAAGATATGGCTATGGCTACACCTTC. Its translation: CATGTDIRYGYGYTF.

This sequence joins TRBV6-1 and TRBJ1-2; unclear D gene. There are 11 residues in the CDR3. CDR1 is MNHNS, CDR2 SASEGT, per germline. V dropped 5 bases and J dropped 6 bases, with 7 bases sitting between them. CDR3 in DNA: TGTGCCAGCAGTTTAAATGATGGCTACACCTTC. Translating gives CASSLNDGYTF.

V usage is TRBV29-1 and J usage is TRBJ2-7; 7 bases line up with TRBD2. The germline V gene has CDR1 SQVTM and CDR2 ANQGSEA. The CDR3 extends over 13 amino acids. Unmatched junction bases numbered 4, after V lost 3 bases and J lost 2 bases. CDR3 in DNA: TGCAGCGTTGATTCTAGCGGAACCTACGAGCAGTACTTC. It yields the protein CSVDSSGTYEQYF.

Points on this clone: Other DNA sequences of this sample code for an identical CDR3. The CDR3, as DNA: TGCAGCGTTGGGACTAGCGGGGGGTACGAGCAGTACTTC. Translation: CSVGTSGGYEQYF. The chain carries TRBV29-1 and TRBJ2-7; TRBD2 matches at 14 bases. The V segment lost 4 bases and the J segment 4 bases; nucleotides outside the gene matches: 0. Germline V CDR1 and CDR2: SQVTM, ANQGSEA. CDR3 length equals 13 residues.

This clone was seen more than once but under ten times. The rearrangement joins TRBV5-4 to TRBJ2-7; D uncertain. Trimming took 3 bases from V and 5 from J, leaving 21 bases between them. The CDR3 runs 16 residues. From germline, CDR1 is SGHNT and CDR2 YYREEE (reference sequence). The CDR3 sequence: CASSSPQLWQRNEQYF. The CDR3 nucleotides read TGTGCCAGCAGCTCCCCCCAGCTGTGGCAGAGGAACGAGCAGTACTTC.

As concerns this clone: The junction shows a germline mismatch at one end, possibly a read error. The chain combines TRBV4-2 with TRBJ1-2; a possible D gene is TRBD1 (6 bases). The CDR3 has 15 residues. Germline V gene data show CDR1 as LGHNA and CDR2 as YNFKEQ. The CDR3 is CASRRQARWVYGYIF. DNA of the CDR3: TGTGCCAGCAGGCGACAGGCCAGGTGGGTCTATGGCTACATCTTC.

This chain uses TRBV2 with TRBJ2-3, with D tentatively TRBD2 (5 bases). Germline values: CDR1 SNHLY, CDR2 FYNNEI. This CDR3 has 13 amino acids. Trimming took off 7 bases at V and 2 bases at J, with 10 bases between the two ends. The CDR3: CASIRDNTDTQYF. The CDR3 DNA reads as TGTGCCAGCATTCGGGATAACACAGATACGCAGTATTTT.

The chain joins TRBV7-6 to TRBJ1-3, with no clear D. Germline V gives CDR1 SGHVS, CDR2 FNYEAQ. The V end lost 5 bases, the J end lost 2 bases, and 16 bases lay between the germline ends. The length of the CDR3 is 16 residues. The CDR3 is CASSALSLPPGNTIYF. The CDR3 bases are TGTGCCAGCAGCGCTCTGTCCCTACCTCCTGGAAACACCATATATTTT.